This is a list of T cell receptor beta chains from one sample in a study of Graves' ophthalmopathy and Graves' hyperthyroidism. TCRdb itself ran the multiplex PCR reads through MiXCR, one entry per CDR3 protein. The top ten clones hold 11% of a sample with some 1.1 million distinct CDR3 sequences, about 40% of them seen once. The sequenced sample consisted of peripheral blood or thyroid tissue (not recorded which). These TCRs come from an adult man with Graves' hyperthyroidism. Each CDR3 is given with its conserved first and last residue. Each record gives: D gene, V gene, J gene, clone size, CDR3 protein, CDR3 DNA. D genes are given only for firm matches. Size values are once, few and many counts, or a class for expanded clones, and some rows have none.

TRBD1	TRBV2	TRBJ1-6	many	CASRGTGLPSPLHF	TGTGCCAGCAGAGGGACAGGGCTGCCTTCACCCCTCCACTTT
TRBD2	TRBV7-8	TRBJ2-5	many	CASSIGTSSSGTQYF	TGTGCCAGCAGCATAGGGACTAGTTCATCGGGGACCCAGTACTTC
TRBD2	TRBV7-8	TRBJ2-7	many	CASSGRGGPEQYF	TGTGCCAGCAGCGGCCGGGGGGGACCCGAGCAGTACTTC
NA	TRBV4-3	TRBJ1-4	many	CASSQGTATNEKLFF	TGCGCCAGCAGCCAAGGGACAGCAACTAATGAAAAACTGTTTTTT
TRBD2	TRBV29-1	TRBJ2-3	NA	CSVEWEGGQYF	TGCAGCGTTGAGTGGGAGGGTGGGCAGTATTTT
NA	TRBV5-6	TRBJ2-7	NA	CASSSPPRASYEQYF	TGTGCCAGCAGCTCCCCGCCCCGCGCCTCCTACGAGCAGTACTTC
TRBD1	TRBV7-2	TRBJ2-7	NA	CASSSGQGRGEQYF	TGTGCCAGCAGCTCCGGACAGGGACGGGGGGAGCAGTACTTC
NA	TRBV2	TRBJ2-7	few	CASSDRELSYEQYF	TGTGCCAGCAGTGACAGGGAACTTTCCTACGAGCAGTACTTC
NA	TRBV6-5	TRBJ2-7	NA	CASSYVRDITPYEQYF	TGTGCCAGCAGTTACGTTAGGGACATAACACCCTACGAGCAGTACTTC
NA	TRBV5-8	TRBJ1-6	many	CASRRSQGGSPLHF	TGTGCCAGCCGCCGCTCACAGGGAGGATCACCCCTCCACTTT
NA	TRBV2	TRBJ2-7	many	CAVQNLSYEQYF	TGTGCCGTACAGAATTTATCCTACGAGCAGTACTTC
TRBD2	TRBV20-1	TRBJ2-5	many	CSARLAGVRETQYF	TGCAGTGCTCGACTAGCGGGAGTTCGTGAGACCCAGTACTTC
NA	TRBV5-8	TRBJ2-5	NA	CASSFWRDQETQYF	TGTGCCAGCAGCTTCTGGCGGGACCAAGAGACCCAGTACTTC
TRBD1	TRBV27	TRBJ1-6	many	CASSSNPGQGLHF	TGTGCCAGCAGTTCCAACCCGGGACAGGGGCTCCACTTT
NA	TRBV20-1	TRBJ1-1	many	CSAKAEGWRAEAFF	TGCAGTGCTAAGGCAGAGGGTTGGAGGGCTGAAGCTTTCTTT
NA	TRBV25-1	TRBJ2-2	many	CASSEYVAGAGELFF	TGTGCCAGCAGTGAATACGTAGCAGGGGCCGGGGAGCTGTTTTTT
NA	TRBV7-2	TRBJ2-7	NA	CASSPSTQEGEQYF	TGTGCCAGCAGCCCAAGCACACAGGAAGGCGAGCAGTACTTC
NA	TRBV7-2	TRBJ1-2	NA	CASSLATRSGDDGYTF	TGTGCCAGCAGCTTGGCCACTAGATCCGGGGACGATGGCTACACCTTC
NA	TRBV12-3/TRBV12-4	TRBJ2-7	many	CASSLWGQEQYF	TGTGCCAGCAGTTTATGGGGGCAGGAGCAGTACTTC
TRBD2	TRBV7-8	TRBJ2-5	once	CASSLGARLAGGQETQYF	TGTGCCAGCAGCTTAGGTGCTAGACTAGCGGGGGGGCAAGAGACCCAGTACTTC
TRBD2	TRBV2	TRBJ2-7	few	CASSQGTSATYEQYF	TGTGCCAGCAGTCAAGGGACTAGCGCTACCTACGAGCAGTACTTC
TRBD1	TRBV25-1	TRBJ2-2	NA	CASIPGTGETRELFF	TGTGCCAGCATCCCCGGGACAGGGGAGACCAGGGAGCTGTTTTTT
NA	TRBV6-5	TRBJ2-7	few	CASSFDSGIPYEQYF	TGTGCCAGCAGTTTTGATTCAGGGATACCCTACGAGCAGTACTTC